The present T cell receptor (beta chain) was sequenced within a study of blood T cell repertoires in COVID-19. Overall study: Specimens from acute and convalescent COVID-19 originated in the United States, Italy and Spain. PBMCs, B-cell-depleted T cells, or T cells provided the cDNA or gDNA that made up the material.

Authors' methods: Estimation of nucleated cell counts relied on the amplification of reference gene primers. Sequencing used immunoSEQ multiplex PCR; TCRdb keeps in-frame clones, though not all of them. For V, J and clone size, that table is used; D and trimming come from the DNA. The sample lists approximately 67,000 clones, roughly 80% occurring once. The CDR3 length is 15 residues. Germline CDR1 is SGHAT and CDR2 is FQNNGV. V was pared by 4 bases and J by 4 bases, with 7 bases of the junction left unmatched. Input material: peripheral blood. This chain joins TRBV11-2 and TRBJ2-7; TRBD1 agrees at 10 bases. The source of this sequence is a man aged 60 to 75 with acute or convalescent COVID-19. The CDR3 is CASSSRDRGEYEQYF. CDR3 in DNA: TGTGCCAGCAGCTCACGGGACAGGGGCGAATACGAGCAGTACTTC.